A single sample gave rise to the 16 T cell receptor beta chains below, sequenced in a study of CD8+CD57+ T cells in acquired aplastic anemia. Using genomic DNA as the template, TCR beta VDJ and CDR3 profiling was carried out. TCRdb ran MiXCR on the reads and lists one entry per CDR3 protein. The data hold over 150,000 distinct CDR3 sequences, with roughly half observed a single time. Specimen: sorted CD4+, CD8+, or CD8+CD57+ T cells (not recorded which) from PBMCs. The origin of the receptors is a human donor in good health, serving as a control.

In this sample, this clonotype turned up a few times. The CDR3 coding sequence is TGTGCCAGCAGCCATTATAGCAATCAGCCCCAGCATTTT. It encodes CASSHYSNQPQHF. The chain joins TRBV7-8 to TRBJ1-5; no definite D call. The ends were cut back, 5 bases at V and 0 bases at J, with 5 bases in the middle. The CDR3 loop spans 13 amino acids. CDR1 SGHVS and CDR2 FQNEAQ come from the germline V gene.

This clonotype was counted a few times. The CDR3, as DNA: TGTGCCAGCTCTACCGGGACAGGCAGGATAGGGGCCCTCCACTTT. This sequence encodes CASSTGTGRIGALHF. The rearrangement uses TRBV18 and TRBJ1-6, with 8 bases lining up with TRBD1. The junction had 15 bases not matched to a gene; V was cut back by 6 bases and J by 14 bases. The germline CDR1 and CDR2 sequences are KGHSH and LQKENI. The CDR3 runs to 15 residues.

V is TRBV5-1 and J is TRBJ2-1; no clear D. Germline V CDR1 and CDR2: SGHRS, YFSETQ. Trimming cost V 6 bases and J 4 bases, with 11 bases left between them. This CDR3 region has 13 residues. As DNA, the CDR3 is TGCGCCAGCAAATGGTCTGGGTACAATGAGCAGTTCTTC. This codes for CASKWSGYNEQFF.

This clonotype was found many times. One end of the junction is discordant with germline, which a read error may explain. The CDR3 reads CTSSTWDSTDTQYF. The CDR3 bases are TGTACCAGCAGCACCTGGGACAGCACAGATACGCAGTATTTT. The rearrangement links TRBV9 to TRBJ2-3; D is perhaps TRBD1 or TRBD2 (5 bases each). The CDR3 sequence is 14 residues long. Germline V lookup: CDR1 SGDLS, CDR2 YYNGEE.

Ten or more counts support this clonotype. The V and J genes are TRBV19 and TRBJ2-3; no definite D call. Germline V gene data show CDR1 as LNHDA and CDR2 as SQIVND (reference sequence). Deletions cut 5 bases from V and 2 bases from J, with 17 bases between. This CDR3 contains 16 residues. CDR3 protein: CASSLTPTVPTDTQYF. CDR3 DNA: TGTGCCAGTAGTCTCACGCCTACAGTACCCACAGATACGCAGTATTTT. Full variable domain (rest looked up from reference TRBV19 and TRBJ2-3): DGGITQSPKYLFRKEGQNVTLSCEQNLNHDAMYWYRQDPGQGLRLIYYSQIVNDFQKGDIAEGYSVSREKKESFPLTVTSAQKNPTAFYLCASSLTPTVPTDTQYFGPGTRLTVL.

As regards this clonotype: This likely comes from a read error, as the CDR3 has no conserved phenylalanine or tryptophan at its end. The limits of the CDR3 on the DNA are not certain, so only TCRdb's listed CDR3 is given. The chain combines TRBV19 with TRBJ2-2. Germline V gives CDR1 LNHDA, CDR2 SQIVND (reference sequence). The CDR3 length is 15 residues, termini included. The CDR3 sequence is CASSIRLAQHRGAVV.

J is TRBJ1-5 and V is TRBV29-1, with 9 bases lining up with TRBD1. The V gene end was trimmed by 6 bases and the J gene end by 9 bases; junction bases not matched to a gene: 12. The CDR3 is 14 residues long. Germline V lookup: CDR1 SQVTM, CDR2 ANQGSEA. The CDR3 DNA reads TGCAGCGTAGATTCCGGGACAGGGATTGGGCCCCAGCATTTT. Translating it yields CSVDSGTGIGPQHF. Supplemented by reference TRBV29-1 and TRBJ1-5, the full variable domain reads SAVISQKPSRDICQRGTSLTIQCQVDSQVTMMFWYRQQPGQSLTLIATANQGSEATYESGFVIDKFPISRPNLTFSTLTVSNMSPEDSSIYLCSVDSGTGIGPQHFGDGTRLSIL.

This clonotype was picked up many times. The V gene is TRBV11-3, the J gene TRBJ2-1; D may be TRBD1 or TRBD2 (6 bases each). The V gene lost 5 bases and the J gene lost 9 bases, with 20 bases spanning the gap. The CDR3 consists of 15 residues. Looked up from germline, CDR1 is SGHNT and CDR2 is YENEEA. CDR3: CASSPRDTKSSEQFF. CDR3 DNA sequence: TGTGCCAGCAGCCCGCGGGACACTAAATCGAGTGAGCAGTTCTTC. The variable domain in full, completed from reference TRBV11-3 and TRBJ2-1, reads EAGVVQSPRYKIIEKKQPVAFWCNPISGHNTLYWYLQNLGQGPELLIRYENEEAVDDSQLPKDRFSAERLKGVDSTLKIQPAELGDSAVYLCASSPRDTKSSEQFFGPGTRLTVL.

On this clonotype itself: At one end the junction does not follow the germline gene, possibly because of a read error. The chain is built from TRBV7-7 and TRBJ1-1, with D possibly being TRBD1 (5 bases). CDR1 and CDR2 from the germline V gene are SSHAT and FNYEAQ (reference sequence). This CDR3 has 11 amino acids. The CDR3 region is CASSGTTEAFF. CDR3 coding DNA: TGTGCTAGCAGTGGGACCACTGAAGCTTTCTTT.

Ten or more counts support this clonotype. A much bigger clone sits one base away, suggesting this may be a read error. V and J are TRBV15 and TRBJ2-1; 7 bases are shared with TRBD2. This CDR3 contains 15 residues. Germline V gives CDR1 LNHNV, CDR2 YYDKDF (reference sequence). CDR3 protein: CATSRGGSSYDEQFF. In DNA, the CDR3 is TGTGCCACCAGCAGGGGCGGGAGCTCCTACGATGAGCAGTTCTTC.

This clonotype was detected ten times or more. V is TRBV28 and J is TRBJ2-7; D is undetermined. The CDR3 consists of 12 residues. CDR1 MDHEN and CDR2 SYDVKM come from the germline V gene. The germline V and J ends were trimmed by 3 bases and 3 bases, with 6 bases remaining between them. The DNA of the CDR3 is TGTGCCAGCAGTTTGACCGTCTACGAGCAGTACTTC. The encoded protein is CASSLTVYEQYF.

This clonotype was counted at least ten times. Compared with germline, one end of the junction differs, possibly owing to a read error. J is TRBJ1-1 and V is TRBV2; TRBD1 agrees at 9 bases. CDR3 length equals 15 residues. CDR1 is SNHLY, CDR2 FYNNEI, per germline. CDR3 residues: CASSAGTGLNTEAFF. CDR3 DNA: TGTGCCAGCAGTGCCGGGACAGGGTTGAATACTGAAGCTTTCTTT.

This chain uses TRBV5-1 with TRBJ2-1; TRBD2 aligns across 7 bases. The CDR3 is made up of 14 amino acids. J gave up 8 bases and V 3 bases, and 8 bases lay outside the gene matches. Per the germline V gene, CDR1 is SGHRS and CDR2 is YFSETQ. The CDR3 coding sequence is TGCGCCAGCAGCTGGGACCGGGGGGAGGATGAGCAGTTCTTC. Amino acids: CASSWDRGEDEQFF. The whole variable domain, filled in from reference TRBV5-1 and TRBJ2-1, reads KAGVTQTPRYLIKTRGQQVTLSCSPISGHRSVSWYQQTPGQGLQFLFEYFSETQRNKGNFPGRFSGRQFSNSRSEMNVSTLELGDSALYLCASSWDRGEDEQFFGPGTRLTVL.

The sample holds one count of this clonotype. Mismatch with germline at one junction end may stem from a read error. V gene TRBV19 combines with J gene TRBJ2-2, with 8 bases identical to TRBD1. From germline, CDR1 is LNHDA and CDR2 SQIVND (reference sequence). The CDR3 is 16 amino acids. Here the CDR3 reads CASSVDGTGNTGELFF. The CDR3 DNA sequence: TGTGCCAGTAGTGTAGATGGGACAGGGAACACCGGGGAGCTGTTTTTT.

This clonotype has a count of ten or more. The chain has TRBV5-8 and TRBJ2-3; D not certain. CDR3 size: 15 residues. Germline CDR1 SGHTS, CDR2 YDEGEE. V lost 2 bases and J 0 bases, leaving 10 bases between the germline ends. CDR3 protein: CASSLTGWSTDTQYF. CDR3 DNA sequence: TGTGCCAGCAGCTTAACCGGTTGGAGCACAGATACGCAGTATTTT.

This clonotype has a handful of counts. A much larger clone differs by one base, so this may be a read error. The chain uses TRBV7-2 and TRBJ1-5, with 9 bases aligning to TRBD1. V lost 5 bases and J lost 5; bases outside the gene matches: 7. CDR3 length equals 15 residues. Germline CDR1 reads SGHTA; CDR2 reads FQGNSA. Here the CDR3 DNA reads TGTGCCAGCAGCGAGGGACAGGGTTACGATCAGCCCCAGCATTTT. This codes for CASSEGQGYDQPQHF.